This TCR beta chain was sequenced for a study of ipilimumab plus nivolumab after autologous stem cell transplantation. For the study at large: Median doses per patient: roughly 5 ipilimumab, fewer than ten nivolumab. DLBCL patients had primary refractory or relapsed disease.

Starting 14 to 28 days after autologous transplant, ipilimumab 1 mg/kg was given. Dosing: nivolumab 3 mg/kg IV, weeks 1, 4, 7, 10, then every two weeks to week 26. Germline V gene data show CDR1 as SGHTA and CDR2 as FQGTGA. The length of the CDR3 is 13 residues. Trimming took 5 bases from V and 5 from J, leaving 12 bases between them. Measured with immunoSEQ multiplex PCR; TCRdb has only the in-frame clones, and not every one. There are some 19,000 clones in the sample; about four fifths occur only once, and more than 6.5% lies in the top ten. The chain has TRBV7-3 and TRBJ1-1; TRBD1 is a possible D gene (5 bases). Sequencing used PBMCs, obtained in a trial of ipilimumab plus nivolumab as post-transplant consolidation. This TCR was recovered from a male donor with diffuse large B-cell lymphoma. The CDR3 bases are TGTGCCAGCAGCGCGACGGGGGTGACTGAAGCTTTCTTT. As protein: CASSATGVTEAFF.